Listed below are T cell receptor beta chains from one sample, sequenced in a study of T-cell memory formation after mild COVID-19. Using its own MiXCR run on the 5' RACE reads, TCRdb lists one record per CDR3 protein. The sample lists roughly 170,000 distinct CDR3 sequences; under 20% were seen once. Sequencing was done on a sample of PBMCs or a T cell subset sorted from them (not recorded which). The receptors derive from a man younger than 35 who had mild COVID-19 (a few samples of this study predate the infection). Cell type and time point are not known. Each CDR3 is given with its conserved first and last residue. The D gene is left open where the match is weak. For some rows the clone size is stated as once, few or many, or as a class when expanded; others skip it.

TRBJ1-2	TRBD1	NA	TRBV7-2	TGTGCCAGCAGCTTCTACACAGGGGATGGCTACACCTTC	CASSFYTGDGYTF
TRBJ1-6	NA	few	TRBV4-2	TGTGCCAGCAGCCAAGACCCAATTAAGGGGCGGGATAATTCACCCCTCCACTTT	CASSQDPIKGRDNSPLHF
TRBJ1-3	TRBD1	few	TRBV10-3	TGTGCCATCAGGGGGACAGGGGGCGACGGAAACACCATATATTTT	CAIRGTGGDGNTIYF
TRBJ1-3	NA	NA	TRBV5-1	TGCGCCAGCAGCATGACAGGCCACTCTGGAAACACCATATATTTT	CASSMTGHSGNTIYF
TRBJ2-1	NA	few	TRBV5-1	TGCGCCAGCAGCTCTTGGGAGGGGGACAGCCCGTTCTTC	CASSSWEGDSPFF
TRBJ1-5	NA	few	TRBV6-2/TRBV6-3	TGTGCCAGCAACATGTGGAGCAATCAGCCCCAGCATTTT	CASNMWSNQPQHF
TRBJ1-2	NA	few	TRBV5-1	TGCGCCAGCAGCTTCGGAACGGTCGGTGGCTACACCTTC	CASSFGTVGGYTF
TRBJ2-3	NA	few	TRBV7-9	TGTGCCAGCAGCTTTGGCCAGTACACAGATACGCAGTATTTT	CASSFGQYTDTQYF
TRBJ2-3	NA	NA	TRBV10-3	TGTGCCACCCGAGCGCTCACAGATACGCAGTATTTT	CATRALTDTQYF
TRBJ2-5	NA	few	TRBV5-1	TGCGCCAGCAGCAGGTGGGCCCAGGAGACCCAGTACTTC	CASSRWAQETQYF
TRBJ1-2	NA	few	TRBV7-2	TGTGCCAGCAGCACGTACCTCATCTCCGAATACTATGGCTACACCTTC	CASSTYLISEYYGYTF
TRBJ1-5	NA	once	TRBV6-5	TGTGCCAGCAAGAGACAGTTCAATCAGCCCCAGCATTTT	CASKRQFNQPQHF
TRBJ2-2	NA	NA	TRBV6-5	TGTGCCAGCAGTCGCATCGCGAGGGGGTCGGGCACCGGGGAGCTGTTTTTT	CASSRIARGSGTGELFF
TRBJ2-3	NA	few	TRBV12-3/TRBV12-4	TGTGCCAGCAGTTTTGCTAGCGCGGATACGCAGTATTTT	CASSFASADTQYF
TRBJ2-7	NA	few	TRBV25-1	TGTGCCAGCAGTGAGGGGGGCGTGAGCTACGAGCAGTACTTC	CASSEGGVSYEQYF
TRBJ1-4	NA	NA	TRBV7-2	TGTGGGGGCCGACAGGATAGTAATGAAAAACTGTTTTTT	CGGRQDSNEKLFF
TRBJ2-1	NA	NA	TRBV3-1	TGTGCCAGCAGCCAAGTTTCCTGGGACAATGAGCAGTTCTTC	CASSQVSWDNEQFF
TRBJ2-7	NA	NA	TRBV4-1	TGCGCCAGCAGCCGAATGCCACCACTAGATAGGCCTGCCGAGCAGTACTTC	CASSRMPPLDRPAEQYF
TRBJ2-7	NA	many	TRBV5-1	TGCGCCAGCCGGCGGGACAAAGGGCCCTACGAGCAGTACTTC	CASRRDKGPYEQYF
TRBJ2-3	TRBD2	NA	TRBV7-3	TGTGCCAGCAGCTCCAGCTCGGGGGGTACAGATACGCAGTATTTT	CASSSSSGGTDTQYF
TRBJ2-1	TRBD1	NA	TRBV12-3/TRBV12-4	TGTGCCAGCAGCGTGGCCAGGGGGCTTGTAGGTGAGCAGTTCTTC	CASSVARGLVGEQFF
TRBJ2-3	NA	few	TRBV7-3	TGTGCCAGCAGCTCCCGGCGGCCAGATACGCAGTATTTT	CASSSRRPDTQYF
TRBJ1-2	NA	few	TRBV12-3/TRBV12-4	TGTGCCAGCACCTTACTTACAGGGAACTATGGCTACACCTTC	CASTLLTGNYGYTF
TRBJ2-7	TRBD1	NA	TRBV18	TGTGCCAGCTCATCCAACAGGGGGATGGACGAGCAGTACTTC	CASSSNRGMDEQYF
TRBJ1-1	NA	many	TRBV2	TGTGCCAGCAAGCCCGCGGGGAACACTGAAGCTTTCTTT	CASKPAGNTEAFF
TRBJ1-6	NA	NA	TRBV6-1	TGTGCCAGCAGTGAAGCGCGGCTCGGCCGCCGCTTT	CASSEARLGRRF
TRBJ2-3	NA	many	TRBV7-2	TGTGCCAGCAGCTTAGGGGTCCAACGGGGCACCACAGATACGCAGTATTTT	CASSLGVQRGTTDTQYF
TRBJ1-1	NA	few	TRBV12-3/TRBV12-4	TGTGCCAGCAGTTTGTGGCGGGGGACGGCCACTGAAGCTTTCTTT	CASSLWRGTATEAFF
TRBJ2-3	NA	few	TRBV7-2	TGTGCCAGCAGCTTAGAGGTGGGACGGAATACGCAGTATTTT	CASSLEVGRNTQYF
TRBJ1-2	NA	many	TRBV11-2	TGTGCCAGCAGCTTAGAGGGAAGTGGCTATGGCTACACCTTC	CASSLEGSGYGYTF
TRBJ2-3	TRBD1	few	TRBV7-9	TGTGCCAGCAGCCTTTCGACAGGGCCGTATTTT	CASSLSTGPYF
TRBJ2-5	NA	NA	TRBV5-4	TGTGCCAGCAGCCCGTGGCAAGAGACCCAGTACTTC	CASSPWQETQYF
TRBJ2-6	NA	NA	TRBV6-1	TGTGCCAGCAGTGAAGCAGGGCTAGGGAACTCTGGGGCCAACGTCCTGACTTTC	CASSEAGLGNSGANVLTF
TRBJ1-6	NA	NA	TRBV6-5	TGTGCCAGCAGTTACTCGGGCAGAGGCGCCTATAATTCACCCCTCCACTTT	CASSYSGRGAYNSPLHF
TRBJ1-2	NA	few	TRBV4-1	TGCGCCAGCAGCCAAGATCTTGGCAGGGCCAACTATGGCTACACCTTC	CASSQDLGRANYGYTF
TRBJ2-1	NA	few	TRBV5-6	TGTGCCAGCAACCGTCGGCCAGCCGAGCAGTTCTTC	CASNRRPAEQFF
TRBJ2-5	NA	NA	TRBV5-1	TGCGCCAGCAGCCAGGAGGGCCCGACCCAGTACTTC	CASSQEGPTQYF
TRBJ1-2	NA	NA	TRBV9	TGTGCCAGCAGCGGATCCACAGGGTTCGATGGCTACACCTTC	CASSGSTGFDGYTF
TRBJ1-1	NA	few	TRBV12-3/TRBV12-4	TGTGCCAGCAGGTCTTGGGGGGACACTGAAGCTTTCTTT	CASRSWGDTEAFF
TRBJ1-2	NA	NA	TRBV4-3	TGCGCCAGCAGCCAAGGATTGGCGGACTTAAACTATGGCTACACCTTC	CASSQGLADLNYGYTF
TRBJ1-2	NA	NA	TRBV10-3	TGTGCCATCAGTGAGTCGGCAGAGCCCTATGGCTACACCTTC	CAISESAEPYGYTF
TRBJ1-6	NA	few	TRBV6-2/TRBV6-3	TGTGCCAGCAGTCAACAGAATTCACCCCTCCACTTT	CASSQQNSPLHF
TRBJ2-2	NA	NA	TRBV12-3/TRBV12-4	TGTGCCAGCCAGAGACAGTTTCCGAACACCGGGGAGCTGTTTTTT	CASQRQFPNTGELFF
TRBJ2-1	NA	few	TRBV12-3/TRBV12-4	TGTGCCAGCAGTTGGGTGACACTTGAGCAGTTCTTC	CASSWVTLEQFF
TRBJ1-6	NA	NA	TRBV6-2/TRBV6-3	TGTGCCAGCAGCACCGGGACAAGTTCACCCCTCCACTTT	CASSTGTSSPLHF
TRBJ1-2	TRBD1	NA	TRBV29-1	TGCAGCGTTGAGAAGGGACAGGGTGGTGGCTACACCTTC	CSVEKGQGGGYTF
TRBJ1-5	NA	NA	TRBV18	TGTGCCAGCTCACCAGGGAGATATCAGCCCCAGCATTTT	CASSPGRYQPQHF
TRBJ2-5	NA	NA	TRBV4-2	TGTGCCAGCAGCCAAGAGGAAGGCAAGACCCAGTACTTC	CASSQEEGKTQYF
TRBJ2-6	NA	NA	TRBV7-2	TGTGCCAGCAGCTTACCGGGGACCAACGTCCTGACTTTC	CASSLPGTNVLTF
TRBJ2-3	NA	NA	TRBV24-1	TGTGCCACCAGTGATAAAACTAGGGCTACGACAGATACGCAGTATTTT	CATSDKTRATTDTQYF
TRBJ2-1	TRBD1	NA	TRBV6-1	TGTGCCAGCAGTCAGGACAGGGGGTACAATGAGCAGTTCTTC	CASSQDRGYNEQFF
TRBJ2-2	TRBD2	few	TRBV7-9	TGTGCCAGCCGCGAGCTCGGACTAGCGGGGGGACGCCGCGGGGAGCTGTTTTTT	CASRELGLAGGRRGELFF
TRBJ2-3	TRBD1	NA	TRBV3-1	TGTGCCAGCAGCCCCCGGGACAGGGCGCGATTAGATACGCAGTATTTT	CASSPRDRARLDTQYF
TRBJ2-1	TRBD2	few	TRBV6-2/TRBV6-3	TGTGCCAGCAGTGGGGCGGGGGGGCCTTCTAGTGAGCAGTTCTTC	CASSGAGGPSSEQFF
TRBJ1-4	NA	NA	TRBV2	TGTGCCAGCAGTTTGGAGGGGAGTCCTAATGAAAAACTGTTTTTT	CASSLEGSPNEKLFF
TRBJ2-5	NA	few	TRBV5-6	TGTGCCAGCAGCTTACTCGACAGACAAGAGACCCAGTACTTC	CASSLLDRQETQYF
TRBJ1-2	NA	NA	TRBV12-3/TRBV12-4	TGTGCCAGCAGCGACAGGTGGGGTGCTAACTATGGCTACACCTTC	CASSDRWGANYGYTF